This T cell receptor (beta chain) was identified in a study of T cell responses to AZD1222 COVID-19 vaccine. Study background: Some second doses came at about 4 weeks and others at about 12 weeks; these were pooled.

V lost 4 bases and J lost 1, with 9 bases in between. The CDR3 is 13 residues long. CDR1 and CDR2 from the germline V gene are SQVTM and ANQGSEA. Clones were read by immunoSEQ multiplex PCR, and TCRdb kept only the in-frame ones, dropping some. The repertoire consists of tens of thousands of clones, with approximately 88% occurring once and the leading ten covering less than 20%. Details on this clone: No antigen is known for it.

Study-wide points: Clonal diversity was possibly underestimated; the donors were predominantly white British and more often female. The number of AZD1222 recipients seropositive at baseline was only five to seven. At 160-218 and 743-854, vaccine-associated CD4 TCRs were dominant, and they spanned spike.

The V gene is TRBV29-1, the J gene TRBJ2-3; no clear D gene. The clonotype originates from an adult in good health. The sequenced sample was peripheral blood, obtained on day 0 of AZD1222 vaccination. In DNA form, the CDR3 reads TGCAGCGTTGTGGATGGAGGCACAGATACGCAGTATTTT. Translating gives CSVVDGGTDTQYF.